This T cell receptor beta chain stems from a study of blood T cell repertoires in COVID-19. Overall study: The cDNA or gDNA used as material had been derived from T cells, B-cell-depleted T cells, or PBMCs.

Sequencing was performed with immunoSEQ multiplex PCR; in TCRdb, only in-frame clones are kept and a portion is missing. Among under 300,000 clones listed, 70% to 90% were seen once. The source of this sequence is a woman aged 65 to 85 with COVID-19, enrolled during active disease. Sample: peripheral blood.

CDR3 coding DNA: TGTGCTAGTGCCCACGACACGGATACGCAGTATTTT. It specifies CASAHDTDTQYF. The chain employs TRBV12-5 and TRBJ2-3; D remains unclear. This CDR3 contains 12 residues. CDR1 and CDR2 (germline): LGHNT, FRNRAP. Trimming removed 7 bases from V and 6 bases from J, with 11 bases in between.